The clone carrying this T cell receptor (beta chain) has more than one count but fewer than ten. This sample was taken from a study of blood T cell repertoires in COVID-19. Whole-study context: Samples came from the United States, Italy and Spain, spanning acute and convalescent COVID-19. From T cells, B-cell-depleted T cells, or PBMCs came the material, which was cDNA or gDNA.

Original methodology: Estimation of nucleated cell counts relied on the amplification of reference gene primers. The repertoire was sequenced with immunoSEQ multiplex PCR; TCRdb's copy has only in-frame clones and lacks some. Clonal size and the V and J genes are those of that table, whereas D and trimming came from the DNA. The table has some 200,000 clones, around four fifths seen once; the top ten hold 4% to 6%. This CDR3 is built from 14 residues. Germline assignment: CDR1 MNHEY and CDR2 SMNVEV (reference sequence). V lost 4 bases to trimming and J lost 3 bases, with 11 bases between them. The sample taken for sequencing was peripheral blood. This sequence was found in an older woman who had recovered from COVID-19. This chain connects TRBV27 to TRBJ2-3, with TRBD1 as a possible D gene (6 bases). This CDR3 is CASSYQGRTDTQYF. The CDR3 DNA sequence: TGTGCCAGCAGTTATCAGGGGCGGACAGATACGCAGTATTTT.